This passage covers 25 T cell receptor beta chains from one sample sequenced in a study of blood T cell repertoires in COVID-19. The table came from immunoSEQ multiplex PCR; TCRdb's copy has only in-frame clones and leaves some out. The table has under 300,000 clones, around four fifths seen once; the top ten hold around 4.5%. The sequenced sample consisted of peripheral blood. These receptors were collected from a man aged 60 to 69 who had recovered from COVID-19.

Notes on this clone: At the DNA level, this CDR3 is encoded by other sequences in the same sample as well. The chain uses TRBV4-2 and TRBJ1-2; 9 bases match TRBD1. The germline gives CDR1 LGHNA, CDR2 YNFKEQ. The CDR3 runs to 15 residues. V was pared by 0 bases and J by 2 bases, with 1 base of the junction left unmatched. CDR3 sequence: CASSQEQGANYGYTF. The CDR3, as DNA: TGTGCCAGCAGCCAAGAACAGGGGGCCAACTATGGCTACACCTTC.

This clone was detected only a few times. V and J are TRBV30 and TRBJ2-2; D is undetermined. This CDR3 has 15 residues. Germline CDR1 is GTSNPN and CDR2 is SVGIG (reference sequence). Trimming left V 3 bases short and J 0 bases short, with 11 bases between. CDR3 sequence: CAWRPDSANTGELFF. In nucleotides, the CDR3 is TGTGCCTGGAGACCTGACTCCGCGAACACCGGGGAGCTGTTTTTT.

The CDR3 reads CASSLLMGLPYNEQFF. The CDR3 DNA follows: TGTGCCAGCAGTTTACTGATGGGACTCCCCTACAATGAGCAGTTCTTC. The genes are TRBV27 and TRBJ2-1, with D perhaps matching TRBD2 (6 bases). In germline, CDR1 is MNHEY, CDR2 SMNVEV (reference sequence). The CDR3 is 16 amino acids. Trimming took off 2 bases at V and 2 bases at J, with 13 bases between the two ends.

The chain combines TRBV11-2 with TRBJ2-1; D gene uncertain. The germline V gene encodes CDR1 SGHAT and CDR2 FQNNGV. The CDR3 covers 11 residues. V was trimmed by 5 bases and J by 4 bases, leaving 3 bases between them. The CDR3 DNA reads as TGTGCCAGCAGCCGTTACAATGAGCAGTTCTTC. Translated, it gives CASSRYNEQFF.

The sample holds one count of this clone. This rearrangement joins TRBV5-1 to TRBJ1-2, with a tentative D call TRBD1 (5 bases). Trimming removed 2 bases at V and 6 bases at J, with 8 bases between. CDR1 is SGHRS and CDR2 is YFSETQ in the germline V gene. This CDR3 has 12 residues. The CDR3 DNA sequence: TGCGCCAGCAGCTTCGACAGAGATGGCTACACCTTC. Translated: CASSFDRDGYTF.

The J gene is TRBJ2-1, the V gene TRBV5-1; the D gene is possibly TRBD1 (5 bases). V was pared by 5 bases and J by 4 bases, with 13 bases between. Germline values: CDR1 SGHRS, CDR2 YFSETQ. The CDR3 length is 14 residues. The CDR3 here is CASRLQENYNEQFF. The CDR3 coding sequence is TGCGCCAGCAGATTACAGGAAAATTACAATGAGCAGTTCTTC.

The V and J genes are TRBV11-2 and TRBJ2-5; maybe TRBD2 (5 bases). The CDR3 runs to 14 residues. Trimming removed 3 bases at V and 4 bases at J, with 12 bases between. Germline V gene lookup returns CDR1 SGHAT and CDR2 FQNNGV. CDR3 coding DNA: TGTGCCAGCAGCTTCAGAGGGAGTCCAGAGACCCAGTACTTC. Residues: CASSFRGSPETQYF. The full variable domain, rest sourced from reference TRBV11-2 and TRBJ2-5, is EAGVAQSPRYKIIEKRQSVAFWCNPISGHATLYWYQQILGQGPKLLIQFQNNGVVDDSQLPKDRFSAERLKGVDSTLKIQPAKLEDSAVYLCASSFRGSPETQYFGPGTRLLVL.

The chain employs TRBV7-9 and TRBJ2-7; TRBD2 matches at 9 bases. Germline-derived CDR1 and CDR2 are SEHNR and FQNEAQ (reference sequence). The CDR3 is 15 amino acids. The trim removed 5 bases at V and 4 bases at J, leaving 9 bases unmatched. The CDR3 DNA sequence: TGTGCCAGCAGCGGATCCCCGGGACTAGCATACGAGCAGTACTTC. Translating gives CASSGSPGLAYEQYF.

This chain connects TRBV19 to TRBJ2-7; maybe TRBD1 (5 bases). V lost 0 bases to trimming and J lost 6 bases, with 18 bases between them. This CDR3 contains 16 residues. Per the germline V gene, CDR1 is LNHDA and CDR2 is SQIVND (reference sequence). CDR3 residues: CASSIDRQGTNSEQYF. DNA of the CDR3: TGTGCCAGTAGTATAGATCGTCAGGGCACTAATAGCGAGCAGTACTTC.

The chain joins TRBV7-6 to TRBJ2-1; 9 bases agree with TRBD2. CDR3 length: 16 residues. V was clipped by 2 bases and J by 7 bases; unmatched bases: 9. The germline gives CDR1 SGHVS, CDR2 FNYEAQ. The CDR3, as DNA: TGTGCCAGCAGCTTAATAGCGGGAGTAGGATTGAATGAGCAGTTCTTC. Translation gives CASSLIAGVGLNEQFF.

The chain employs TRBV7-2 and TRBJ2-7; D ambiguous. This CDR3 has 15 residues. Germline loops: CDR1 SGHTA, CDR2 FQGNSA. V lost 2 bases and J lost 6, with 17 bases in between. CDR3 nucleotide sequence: TGTGCCAGCAGCTTATGGCTGGGCCCCACGTCCGAGCAGTACTTC. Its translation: CASSLWLGPTSEQYF.

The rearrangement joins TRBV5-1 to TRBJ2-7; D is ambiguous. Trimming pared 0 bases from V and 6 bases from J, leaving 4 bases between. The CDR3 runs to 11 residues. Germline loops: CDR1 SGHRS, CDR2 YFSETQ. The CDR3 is CASSLAGEQYF. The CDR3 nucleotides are TGCGCCAGCAGCTTGGCGGGCGAGCAGTACTTC. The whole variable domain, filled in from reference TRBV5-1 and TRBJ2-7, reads KAGVTQTPRYLIKTRGQQVTLSCSPISGHRSVSWYQQTPGQGLQFLFEYFSETQRNKGNFPGRFSGRQFSNSRSEMNVSTLELGDSALYLCASSLAGEQYFGPGTRLTVT.

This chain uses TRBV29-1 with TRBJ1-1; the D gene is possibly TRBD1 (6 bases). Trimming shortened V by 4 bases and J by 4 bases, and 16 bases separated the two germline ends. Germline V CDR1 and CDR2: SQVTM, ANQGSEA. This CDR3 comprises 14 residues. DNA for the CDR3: TGCAGCGTTGTAGGGGGGGCGCGGGGCACTGAAGCTTTCTTT. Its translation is CSVVGGARGTEAFF.

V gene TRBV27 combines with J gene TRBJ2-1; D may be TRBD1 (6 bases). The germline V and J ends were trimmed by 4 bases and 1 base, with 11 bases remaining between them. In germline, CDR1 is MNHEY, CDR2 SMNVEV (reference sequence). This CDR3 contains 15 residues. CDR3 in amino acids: CASSSAGASYNEQFF. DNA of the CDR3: TGTGCCAGCAGTTCTGCAGGGGCATCCTACAATGAGCAGTTCTTC.

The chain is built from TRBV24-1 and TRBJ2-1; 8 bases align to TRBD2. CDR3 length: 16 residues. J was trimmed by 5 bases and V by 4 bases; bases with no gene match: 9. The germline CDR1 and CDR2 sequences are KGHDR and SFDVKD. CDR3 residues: CATSDPAGETNNEQFF. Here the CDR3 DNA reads TGTGCCACCAGTGACCCAGCGGGAGAGACGAACAATGAGCAGTTCTTC.

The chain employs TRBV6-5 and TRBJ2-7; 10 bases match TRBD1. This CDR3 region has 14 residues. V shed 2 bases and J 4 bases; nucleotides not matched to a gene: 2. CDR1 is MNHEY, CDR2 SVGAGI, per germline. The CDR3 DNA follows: TGTGCCAGCAGTTACCGGGACAGGGGTTACGAGCAGTACTTC. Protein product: CASSYRDRGYEQYF.

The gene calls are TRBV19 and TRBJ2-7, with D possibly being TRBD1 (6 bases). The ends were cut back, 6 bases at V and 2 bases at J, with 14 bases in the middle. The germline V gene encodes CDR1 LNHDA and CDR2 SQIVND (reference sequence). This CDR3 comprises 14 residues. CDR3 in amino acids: CASSPLGDTYEQYF. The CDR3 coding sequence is TGTGCCAGTAGCCCTCTTGGGGACACCTACGAGCAGTACTTC.

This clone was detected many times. In DNA form, the CDR3 reads TGTGCCAGCAGCACGGGGAGCGAGGCATCACCCCTCCACTTT. Protein: CASSTGSEASPLHF. The genes are TRBV2 and TRBJ1-6; D not certain. V was pared by 6 bases and J by 10 bases, with 16 bases between. The CDR3 is 14 amino acids. The germline V gene has CDR1 SNHLY and CDR2 FYNNEI. The variable domain in full, completed from reference TRBV2 and TRBJ1-6, reads EPEVTQTPSHQVTQMGQEVILRCVPISNHLYFYWYRQILGQKVEFLVSFYNNEISEKSEIFDDQFSVERPDGSNFTLKIRSTKLEDSAMYFCASSTGSEASPLHFGNGTRLTVT.

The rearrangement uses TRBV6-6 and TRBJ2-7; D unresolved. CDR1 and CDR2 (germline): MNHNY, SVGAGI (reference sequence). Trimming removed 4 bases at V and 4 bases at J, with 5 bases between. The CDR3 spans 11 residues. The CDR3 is CASSFQYEQYF. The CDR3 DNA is TGTGCCAGCAGTTTTCAATACGAGCAGTACTTC.

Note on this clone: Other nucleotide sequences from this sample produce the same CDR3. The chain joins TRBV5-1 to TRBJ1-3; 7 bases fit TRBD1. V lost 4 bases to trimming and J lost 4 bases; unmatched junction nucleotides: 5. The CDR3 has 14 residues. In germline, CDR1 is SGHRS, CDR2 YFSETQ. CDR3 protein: CASSPGGGGNTIYF. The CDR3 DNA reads TGCGCCAGCAGCCCAGGGGGAGGAGGAAACACCATATATTTT.

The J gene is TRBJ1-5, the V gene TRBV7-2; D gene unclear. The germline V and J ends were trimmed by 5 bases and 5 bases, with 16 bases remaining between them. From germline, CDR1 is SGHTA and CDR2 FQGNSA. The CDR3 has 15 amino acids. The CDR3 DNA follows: TGTGCCAGCAGCGCAAGGCGGGGTCCGGATCAGCCCCAGCATTTT. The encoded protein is CASSARRGPDQPQHF.

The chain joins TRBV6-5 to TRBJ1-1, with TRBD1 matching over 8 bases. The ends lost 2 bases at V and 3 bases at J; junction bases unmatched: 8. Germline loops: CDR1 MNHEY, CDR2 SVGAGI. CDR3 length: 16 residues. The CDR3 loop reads CASSYQQGARYTEAFF. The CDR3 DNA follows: TGTGCCAGCAGTTACCAGCAGGGGGCGAGATACACTGAAGCTTTCTTT.

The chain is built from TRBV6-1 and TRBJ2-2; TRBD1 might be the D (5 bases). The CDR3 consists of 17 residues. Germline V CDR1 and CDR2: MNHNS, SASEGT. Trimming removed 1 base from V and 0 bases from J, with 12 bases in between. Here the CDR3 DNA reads TGTGCCAGCAGTGAAGAGTGGATACAGGCGAACACCGGGGAGCTGTTTTTT. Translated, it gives CASSEEWIQANTGELFF.

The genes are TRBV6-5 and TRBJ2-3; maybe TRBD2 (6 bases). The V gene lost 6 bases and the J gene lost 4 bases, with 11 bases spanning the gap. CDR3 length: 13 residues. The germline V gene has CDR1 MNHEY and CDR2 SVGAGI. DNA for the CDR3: TGTGCCAGCAGCATTGGGAGGTCAGATACGCAGTATTTT. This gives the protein CASSIGRSDTQYF.

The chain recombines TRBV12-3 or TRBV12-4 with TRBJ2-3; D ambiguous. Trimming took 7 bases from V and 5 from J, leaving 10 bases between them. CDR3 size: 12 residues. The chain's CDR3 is CASTQQVDTQYF. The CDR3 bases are TGTGCCAGCACCCAACAAGTAGATACGCAGTATTTT.